These 18 T cell receptor beta chains originate from one sample sequenced in a study of shared clonotypes between healthy human individuals. The table came from immunoSEQ multiplex PCR; TCRdb's copy has only in-frame clones and leaves some out. Altogether some 500,000 clones are present, less than 80% being singletons, with the ten largest covering about an eighth. The sequenced material came from PBMCs. These receptors came from a woman aged 35 to 49 in good health. Some clones in this sample may be carry-over from other donors' samples.

The chain has TRBV6-1 and TRBJ2-1, with D maybe TRBD1 (6 bases). V lost 7 bases to trimming and J lost 9 bases, with 16 bases between them. The CDR3 totals 13 residues. Germline CDR1 is MNHNS and CDR2 is SASEGT. The CDR3 DNA is TGTGCCAGCAATGGTCGGGACATGGGTGAGCAGTTCTTC. Its translation: CASNGRDMGEQFF.

DNA for the CDR3: TGTGCCAGCACCGGGACTAGCGGGAGCTCCTACAATGAGCAGTTCTTC. Translating gives CASTGTSGSSYNEQFF. The V call is TRBV28, the J call TRBJ2-1; TRBD2 aligns across 14 bases. Trimming removed 7 bases from V and 0 bases from J; junction bases left unmatched: 2. This CDR3 has 16 residues. Germline-derived CDR1 and CDR2 are MDHEN and SYDVKM.

V gene TRBV5-1 combines with J gene TRBJ2-7, with 9 positions matching TRBD2. Trimming cost V 1 base and J 3 bases; bases outside gene matches: 8. The CDR3 contains 16 residues. Germline V CDR1 and CDR2: SGHRS, YFSETQ. For the CDR3, the DNA is TGCGCCAGCAGCTTGATGGCTAGCGGGAATAACTACGAGCAGTACTTC. Translating it yields CASSLMASGNNYEQYF.

The V and J genes are TRBV11-2 and TRBJ1-4; TRBD1 aligns across 8 bases. The CDR3 extends over 15 amino acids. V was pared by 3 bases and J by 7 bases, with 7 bases of the junction left unmatched. Germline V gene lookup returns CDR1 SGHAT and CDR2 FQNNGV. CDR3 region: CASSFTGGAPEKLFF. In nucleotides, the CDR3 is TGTGCCAGCAGCTTTACAGGGGGTGCGCCTGAAAAACTGTTTTTT.

The chain recombines TRBV18 with TRBJ1-4; 8 positions match TRBD1. This CDR3 has 16 amino acids. V gave up 6 bases and J gave up 0 bases; unmatched junction bases: 6. CDR1 is KGHSH and CDR2 is LQKENI in the germline V gene. CDR3 DNA: TGTGCCAGCTCCCCGGGACAGGTTGCAACTAATGAAAAACTGTTTTTT. It encodes CASSPGQVATNEKLFF.

The J gene is TRBJ2-5, the V gene TRBV10-2; D perhaps matches TRBD2 (6 bases). Matching the DNA end better, TRBJ2-7 makes the J call doubtful. This CDR3 is built from 15 residues. The germline CDR1 and CDR2 sequences are WSHSY and SAAADI. The CDR3 loop reads CASSDYGGAHYEQYF. CDR3 nucleotides: TGCGCCAGCAGTGATTATGGCGGGGCTCACTACGAGCAGTACTTC.

This rearrangement joins TRBV28 to TRBJ2-7; TRBD1 matches 7 bases. Germline values: CDR1 MDHEN, CDR2 SYDVKM. The CDR3 sequence is 15 residues long. The V and J ends lost 5 bases and 3 bases, in that order; junction bases with no gene match: 10. The CDR3 nucleotides are TGTGCCAGCAGTCTTCGGACAGGCCGTGACTACGAGCAGTACTTC. Its protein is CASSLRTGRDYEQYF.

This sequence joins TRBV29-1 and TRBJ2-1; 7 nucleotides line up with TRBD2. Losses at the gene ends were 1 base for V and 3 bases for J; bases not matched to a gene: 3. This CDR3 comprises 14 residues. Per the germline V gene, CDR1 is SQVTM and CDR2 is ANQGSEA. The DNA of the CDR3 is TGCAGCGTTGAAGGTGGGGACTACTACAATGAGCAGTTCTTC. Translating it yields CSVEGGDYYNEQFF.

This rearrangement joins TRBV27 to TRBJ2-7; possible D gene TRBD2, 5 bases. With 3 bases removed from V and 3 bases from J, the gap between germline ends came to 6 bases. This CDR3 has 12 residues. From germline, CDR1 is MNHEY and CDR2 SMNVEV (reference sequence). CDR3 DNA sequence: TGTGCCAGCAGTTTTCGGGGCTACGAGCAGTACTTC. Amino acids: CASSFRGYEQYF.

The chain uses TRBV5-1 and TRBJ2-5; TRBD1 aligns across 9 bases. V lost 4 bases to trimming and J lost 5 bases; unmatched junction nucleotides: 9. The CDR3 extends over 15 amino acids. Germline V gene sequence: CDR1 SGHRS, CDR2 YFSETQ. The CDR3 coding sequence is TGCGCCAGCAGCCCACGGACAGGGGAGGGGGAGACCCAGTACTTC. This sequence encodes CASSPRTGEGETQYF.

The V call is TRBV6-4, the J call TRBJ2-2; a weak D match, TRBD2 (5 bases). The CDR3 is 15 residues long. The V gene's germline CDR1 is MRHNA and CDR2 SNTAGT. V lost 6 bases to trimming and J lost 7 bases, with 18 bases between them. The CDR3 reads CASSPGVATGGELFF. The CDR3 DNA reads TGTGCCAGCAGCCCCGGGGTGGCGACGGGCGGGGAGCTGTTTTTT.

The gene calls are TRBV11-2 and TRBJ2-7; 9 bases agree with TRBD1. The germline gives CDR1 SGHAT, CDR2 FQNNGV. CDR3 length: 15 residues. Trimming at V came to 4 bases and at J to 5 bases, leaving 9 bases not matched to a gene. Here the CDR3 DNA reads TGTGCCAGCAGCTCCACACAGGGGGCCGTCAACGAGCAGTACTTC. This encodes CASSSTQGAVNEQYF.

The J gene is TRBJ2-7, the V gene TRBV15; 7 nucleotides line up with TRBD1. This CDR3 contains 14 residues. In germline, CDR1 is LNHNV, CDR2 YYDKDF (reference sequence). The V and J ends lost 3 bases and 6 bases, in that order; junction bases with no gene match: 8. CDR3 amino acids: CATSSPTGPSEQYF. As DNA, the CDR3 is TGTGCCACCAGCAGTCCGACAGGGCCCAGCGAGCAGTACTTC.

A few counts support this clone. The rearrangement links TRBV2 to TRBJ2-7; tentatively, D is TRBD2 (5 bases). The length of the CDR3 is 14 residues. CDR1 and CDR2 (germline): SNHLY, FYNNEI. Trimming stripped 6 bases from V and 0 bases from J, with 12 bases between. CDR3: CASREEQISYEQYF. CDR3 bases: TGTGCCAGCAGGGAGGAACAGATCTCCTACGAGCAGTACTTC.

The rearrangement joins TRBV14 to TRBJ2-7; either TRBD1 or TRBD2 may fit D (5 bases each). V was cut by 1 base and J by 7 bases, with 11 bases left in between. The CDR3 loop spans 13 amino acids. The V gene's germline CDR1 is SGHDN and CDR2 FVKESK. CDR3 in amino acids: CASSQAGGGEQYF. The DNA of the CDR3 is TGTGCCAGCAGCCAAGCAGGTGGGGGTGAGCAGTACTTC.

The V call is TRBV28, the J call TRBJ2-7; weak D call: TRBD1 (5 bases). This CDR3 is built from 12 residues. CDR1 is MDHEN and CDR2 is SYDVKM in the germline V gene. Trimming cost V 2 bases and J 7 bases, with 9 bases left between them. As DNA, the CDR3 is TGTGCCAGCAGTTTAAGGGGAATAGAGCAGTACTTC. Amino acid sequence: CASSLRGIEQYF.

V gene TRBV5-4 combines with J gene TRBJ1-2; 8 bases fit TRBD1. CDR1 and CDR2 (germline): SGHNT, YYREEE (reference sequence). This CDR3 comprises 15 residues. J gave up 4 bases and V 2 bases, and 7 bases lay outside the gene matches. Written as DNA, the CDR3 is TGTGCCAGCAGCTTAACCGGACAGGGCCTCTATGGCTACACCTTC. Encoded protein: CASSLTGQGLYGYTF.

This chain's CDR3 is CASSLERDRFYEQYF. CDR3 DNA: TGTGCCAGCAGCCTCGAAAGGGACAGATTCTACGAGCAGTACTTC. The chain has TRBV11-2 and TRBJ2-7; TRBD1 matches at 7 bases. This CDR3 has 15 amino acids. V lost 5 bases and J lost 3; bases outside the gene matches: 10. The germline gives CDR1 SGHAT, CDR2 FQNNGV.